The 19 T cell receptor beta chains below all came from one sample that was sequenced in a study of CD8 T cells in ankylosing spondylitis. TCRdb reprocessed the 5' RACE reads via MiXCR and lists one record per CDR3 protein. The profile shows just over 300,000 distinct CDR3 sequences, roughly 20% of them singletons. Sequencing input: blood, either unsorted or a sorted T cell fraction (not recorded which). The source is a female donor with ankylosing spondylitis or in good health (not recorded which).

This rearrangement joins TRBV9 to TRBJ2-7; 11 bases fit TRBD2. The J segment lost 3 bases and the V segment lost 4 bases, leaving 9 bases of the junction unmatched. Germline V lookup: CDR1 SGDLS, CDR2 YYNGEE. The CDR3 is 16 residues long. The CDR3 region is CASSSPGTSGNYEQYF. The CDR3 bases are TGTGCCAGCAGCTCCCCCGGGACTAGCGGAAACTACGAGCAGTACTTC.

The V and J genes are TRBV5-6 and TRBJ2-7; tentatively, D is TRBD2 (7 bases). Germline lookup yields CDR1 SGHDT and CDR2 YYEEEE. The CDR3 sequence is 12 residues long. Deletions cut 4 bases from V and 10 bases from J, with 15 bases between. For the CDR3, the DNA is TGTGCCAGCAGCCCCGGGGGGCTCAGCCAGTACTTC. It specifies CASSPGGLSQYF. The full variable domain, with the rest looked up from reference TRBV5-6 and TRBJ2-7, is DAGVTQSPTHLIKTRGQQVTLRCSPKSGHDTVSWYQQALGQGPQFIFQYYEEEERQRGNFPDRFSGHQFPNYSSELNVNALLLGDSALYLCASSPGGLSQYFGPGTRLTVT.

V gene TRBV12-3 or TRBV12-4 combines with J gene TRBJ2-1; 8 bases are shared with TRBD1. V was clipped by 6 bases and J by 9 bases; unmatched bases: 1. The CDR3 length is 11 residues. The CDR3 reads CASSTGGEQFF. CDR3 bases: TGTGCCAGCAGCACAGGGGGTGAGCAGTTCTTC.

The rearrangement joins TRBV6-5 to TRBJ2-7; the match to TRBD2 covers 7 bases. This CDR3 is 14 amino acids long. V lost 0 bases and J lost 2; bases outside the gene matches: 1. Germline loops: CDR1 MNHEY, CDR2 SVGAGI. CDR3 bases: TGTGCCAGCAGTTACTCCGGGGGGACCTACGAGCAGTACTTC. Protein sequence: CASSYSGGTYEQYF.

The V and J genes are TRBV15 and TRBJ2-3; no clear D gene. V was shortened by 3 bases and J by 0 bases, with 10 bases between the two germline ends. Germline V CDR1 and CDR2: LNHNV, YYDKDF (reference sequence). The CDR3 runs 15 residues. This CDR3 reads CATSRAVGSTDTQYF. CDR3 sequence (DNA): TGTGCCACCAGCAGGGCGGTAGGAAGCACAGATACGCAGTATTTT.

This clonotype was detected ten times or more. The chain is built from TRBV10-3 and TRBJ2-7, with 9 bases that match TRBD1. V shed 2 bases and J 3 bases; nucleotides not matched to a gene: 8. Germline lookup yields CDR1 ENHRY and CDR2 SYGVKD. CDR3 length: 16 residues. The CDR3 spells CAISEPPGTGIYEQYF. CDR3 bases: TGTGCCATCAGTGAGCCTCCCGGGACAGGGATCTACGAGCAGTACTTC.

J is TRBJ1-2 and V is TRBV6-5; possibly TRBD1 for D (5 bases). The CDR3 length is 16 residues. CDR1 MNHEY and CDR2 SVGAGI come from the germline V gene. V gave up 2 bases and J gave up 2 bases, with 15 bases separating them. CDR3 in amino acids: CASSYAASPGNYGYTF. The CDR3 DNA reads as TGTGCCAGCAGTTACGCCGCATCGCCAGGGAACTATGGCTACACCTTC.

V usage is TRBV12-3 or TRBV12-4 and J usage is TRBJ2-1; D may be TRBD1 or TRBD2 (5 bases each). V was pared by 5 bases and J by 7 bases, with 24 bases between. The CDR3 is 17 residues long. The CDR3 region has the DNA TGTGCCAGCAGTCCCCCTAGGTGGGGGAGACCGTCAAATGAGCAGTTCTTC. Its protein product is CASSPPRWGRPSNEQFF.

The CDR3, as DNA: TGTGCCAGCAGCAGCGGGGCCCAATCCTACGAGCAGTACTTC. Its translation: CASSSGAQSYEQYF. This chain connects TRBV7-2 to TRBJ2-7, with TRBD2 matching over 7 bases. CDR3 size: 14 residues. Germline CDR1 is SGHTA and CDR2 is FQGNSA. The V and J ends lost 5 bases and 1 base, in that order; junction bases with no gene match: 5.

The chain uses TRBV19 and TRBJ1-2; weak D call: TRBD1 (5 bases). The CDR3 is 15 residues long. Between the trimmed V and J ends, which lost 6 bases and 7 bases, there was a span of 21 bases. Germline values: CDR1 LNHDA, CDR2 SQIVND (reference sequence). CDR3 loop: CASRAPERGGIGYTF. In DNA, the CDR3 is TGTGCCAGTAGGGCCCCGGAGCGGGGGGGGATTGGCTACACCTTC. The full variable domain, completed using reference TRBV19 and TRBJ1-2, is DGGITQSPKYLFRKEGQNVTLSCEQNLNHDAMYWYRQDPGQGLRLIYYSQIVNDFQKGDIAEGYSVSREKKESFPLTVTSAQKNPTAFYLCASRAPERGGIGYTFGSGTRLTVV.

The table lists this clonotype with a few counts. The genes are TRBV20-1 and TRBJ2-2; D perhaps matches TRBD2 (7 bases). The CDR3 has 15 residues. Germline V lookup: CDR1 DFQATT, CDR2 SNEGSKA (reference sequence). Between the trimmed V and J ends, which lost 6 bases and 0 bases, there was a span of 14 bases. The CDR3 nucleotides are TGCAGTGCCAGGGGAGGGGAGGCGAACACCGGGGAGCTGTTTTTT. Translation gives CSARGGEANTGELFF.

This clonotype was seen only a few times. V is TRBV5-6 and J is TRBJ2-1, with D hard to call. Germline CDR1 reads SGHDT; CDR2 reads YYEEEE. V lost 5 bases and J 0 bases, leaving 12 bases between the germline ends. The CDR3 totals 15 residues. CDR3 loop: CASRFPRSSYNEQFF. For the CDR3, the DNA is TGTGCCAGCAGATTCCCCCGGAGCTCCTACAATGAGCAGTTCTTC.

The chain joins TRBV12-3 or TRBV12-4 to TRBJ2-7, with TRBD2 matching 11 bases. The J segment lost 3 bases and the V segment lost 7 bases, leaving 5 bases of the junction unmatched. This CDR3 spans 14 amino acids. The CDR3 protein is CASTPGLAVYEQYF. In DNA, the CDR3 is TGTGCCAGCACCCCGGGACTAGCGGTCTACGAGCAGTACTTC.

There are many counts of this clonotype. V usage is TRBV20-1 and J usage is TRBJ2-3; no clear D. The germline V gene has CDR1 DFQATT and CDR2 SNEGSKA (reference sequence). V lost 3 bases to trimming and J lost 6 bases, with 10 bases between them. This CDR3 contains 12 residues. The CDR3 spells CSARTDTDTQYF. The CDR3 DNA reads TGCAGTGCTAGGACTGACACTGATACGCAGTATTTT.

As regards this clonotype: This may come from a read error, since a much larger clone is one base off. The chain employs TRBV12-3 or TRBV12-4 and TRBJ1-6; maybe TRBD1 (6 bases). Trimming cost V 10 bases and J 10 bases, with 20 bases left between them. The length of the CDR3 is 14 residues. As DNA, the CDR3 is TGTGCCACTAGGTCGAGGGGGATGTGGTCACCCCTCCACTTT. Translation gives CATRSRGMWSPLHF.

Only a few counts were recorded for this clonotype. The chain links TRBV4-3 to TRBJ2-7, with TRBD1 matching 11 bases. CDR1 LGHNA and CDR2 YSLEER come from the germline V gene. V was pared by 0 bases and J by 1 base, with 8 bases of the junction left unmatched. The CDR3 is made up of 18 amino acids. The CDR3 is CASSQEVGQGVESYEQYF. CDR3 coding DNA: TGCGCCAGCAGCCAAGAAGTGGGACAGGGGGTAGAGTCCTACGAGCAGTACTTC.

This clonotype has at least ten counts. The chain carries TRBV12-3 or TRBV12-4 and TRBJ2-1; 8 bases agree with TRBD1. Trimming at V came to 1 base and at J to 4 bases, leaving 3 bases not matched to a gene. The CDR3 sequence is 15 residues long. CDR3 bases: TGTGCCAGCAGTTTAGGGCAGGGGGCTTACAATGAGCAGTTCTTC. Translated: CASSLGQGAYNEQFF.

This clonotype has a handful of counts. This sequence joins TRBV6-2 or TRBV6-3 and TRBJ2-4; possible D gene TRBD1, 5 bases. There are 16 residues in the CDR3. Looked up from germline, CDR1 is MNHEY and CDR2 is SVGEGT. With 6 bases removed from V and 1 base from J, the gap between germline ends came to 16 bases. The CDR3 protein is CASSLPGSAAKNIQYF. The DNA of the CDR3 is TGTGCCAGCAGCCTTCCAGGGTCCGCGGCCAAAAACATTCAGTACTTC.

The chain recombines TRBV6-2 or TRBV6-3 with TRBJ1-5, with 8 nucleotides matching TRBD1. V lost 5 bases to trimming and J lost 4 bases; unmatched junction nucleotides: 7. Germline-derived CDR1 and CDR2 are MNHEY and SVGEGT. The CDR3 covers 15 residues. CDR3 nucleotide sequence: TGTGCCAGCAGTGACAGGGGAAGTGGGAATCAGCCCCAGCATTTT. This encodes CASSDRGSGNQPQHF.